These 30 T cell receptor beta chains came from one sample sequenced in a study of blood T cell repertoires in COVID-19 (dated by TCRdb to 2020 to 2021). Library method: the immunoSEQ multiplex PCR assay. The source is immuneACCESS, and TCRdb retained only in-frame sequences with V and J called. Part of the clones is not carried over; for the studies checked, unresolved V genes explain less than half of this, and the remainder is unexplained. Present in this sample are some 140,000 clones, over 70% of which were seen just once. The ten largest clonotypes hold 20% to 25% of the sample. The sequenced sample was peripheral blood. Receptors were obtained from a man of 80 years or more with acute or convalescent COVID-19.

This chain connects TRBV9 to TRBJ2-5; D unresolved. The CDR3 is 14 residues long. The germline gives CDR1 SGDLS, CDR2 YYNGEE. Deletions cut 2 bases from V and 0 bases from J, with 8 bases between. CDR3 coding DNA: TGTGCCAGCAGCGTTAGTTGGTACCAAGAGACCCAGTACTTC. Translating gives CASSVSWYQETQYF.

The gene calls are TRBV7-2 and TRBJ1-1; possibly TRBD1 for D (5 bases). V gave up 6 bases and J gave up 5 bases, with 7 bases separating them. CDR3 size: 11 residues. CDR1 is SGHTA, CDR2 FQGNSA, per germline. The CDR3: CASRRGTEAFF. Here the CDR3 DNA reads TGTGCCAGCAGGCGGGGGACTGAAGCTTTCTTT.

The genes are TRBV6-6 and TRBJ1-1; TRBD1 matches at 8 bases. Germline CDR1 is MNHNY and CDR2 is SVGAGI (reference sequence). This CDR3 region has 12 residues. After removal of 7 bases from V and 5 bases from J, the junction contained 3 bases not matched to a gene. As DNA, the CDR3 is TGTGCCAGCAAAACAGGGGGTACTGAAGCTTTCTTT. Protein sequence: CASKTGGTEAFF.

The gene calls are TRBV5-4 and TRBJ1-6, with a weak D call TRBD1 (5 bases). Germline CDR1 is SGHNT and CDR2 is YYREEE (reference sequence). Trimming removed 0 bases at V and 2 bases at J, with 12 bases between. The CDR3 is 17 residues long. The CDR3 loop reads CASSLGASGTYNSPLHF. Here the CDR3 DNA reads TGTGCCAGCAGCTTGGGCGCCTCAGGGACCTATAATTCACCCCTCCACTTT.

The genes are TRBV7-8 and TRBJ2-4, with 9 positions matching TRBD2. Germline V lookup: CDR1 SGHVS, CDR2 FQNEAQ. J lost 6 bases, V lost 5 bases, and 5 bases had no gene match. CDR3 length: 14 amino acids. CDR3 in DNA: TGTGCCAGCAGCCAGACTAGCGGCGTAAACATTCAGTACTTC. This codes for CASSQTSGVNIQYF. Filled out from reference TRBV7-8 and TRBJ2-4, the complete variable domain reads GAGVSQSPRYKVAKRGQDVALRCDPISGHVSLFWYQQALGQGPEFLTYFQNEAQLDKSGLPSDRFFAERPEGSVSTLKIQRTQQEDSAVYLCASSQTSGVNIQYFGAGTRLSVL.

The CDR3 is CASSFVRAGAINTEAFF. The CDR3 DNA follows: TGCGCCAGCAGCTTCGTGAGGGCTGGAGCCATTAACACTGAAGCTTTCTTT. V gene TRBV5-1 combines with J gene TRBJ1-1; D is uncertain. Germline V gene lookup returns CDR1 SGHRS and CDR2 YFSETQ. The CDR3 covers 17 residues. V was shortened by 2 bases and J by 2 bases, with 19 bases between the two germline ends.

The chain is built from TRBV29-1 and TRBJ2-4, with TRBD1 as a possible D gene (6 bases). This CDR3 spans 13 amino acids. CDR1 is SQVTM, CDR2 ANQGSEA, per germline. The V gene lost 7 bases and the J gene lost 7 bases, with 17 bases spanning the gap. For the CDR3, the DNA is TGCAGCGCCCTCACAGGGATAACGAACATTCAGTACTTC. Amino acid sequence: CSALTGITNIQYF. Together with reference TRBV29-1 and TRBJ2-4, the CDR3 gives the full variable domain: SAVISQKPSRDICQRGTSLTIQCQVDSQVTMMFWYRQQPGQSLTLIATANQGSEATYESGFVIDKFPISRPNLTFSTLTVSNMSPEDSSIYLCSALTGITNIQYFGAGTRLSVL.

The chain combines TRBV9 with TRBJ2-2, with a weak D call TRBD2 (6 bases). The germline V and J ends were trimmed by 4 bases and 1 base, with 14 bases remaining between them. In germline, CDR1 is SGDLS, CDR2 YYNGEE. This CDR3 comprises 16 residues. CDR3 in amino acids: CASSSSRGLNTGELFF. The CDR3 nucleotides are TGTGCCAGCAGCTCGAGCCGGGGGTTGAACACCGGGGAGCTGTTTTTT. The variable domain in full, with the rest retrieved from reference TRBV9 and TRBJ2-2, is DSGVTQTPKHLITATGQRVTLRCSPRSGDLSVYWYQQSLDQGLQFLIQYYNGEERAKGNILERFSAQQFPDLHSELNLSSLELGDSALYFCASSSSRGLNTGELFFGEGSRLTVL.

This clone was recorded once. The V gene is TRBV5-1, the J gene TRBJ2-7, with D possibly TRBD1 on 7 matching bases. Germline lookup yields CDR1 SGHRS and CDR2 YFSETQ. Trimming removed 0 bases at V and 6 bases at J, with 10 bases between. The CDR3 loop spans 13 amino acids. CDR3 residues: CASSLGQGGEQYF. The CDR3 nucleotides are TGCGCCAGCAGCTTGGGACAGGGAGGCGAGCAGTACTTC. The variable domain in full, with the rest retrieved from reference TRBV5-1 and TRBJ2-7, is KAGVTQTPRYLIKTRGQQVTLSCSPISGHRSVSWYQQTPGQGLQFLFEYFSETQRNKGNFPGRFSGRQFSNSRSEMNVSTLELGDSALYLCASSLGQGGEQYFGPGTRLTVT.

The genes are TRBV5-4 and TRBJ2-2; 8 positions match TRBD2. The CDR3 runs to 17 residues. Germline CDR1 and CDR2: SGHNT and YYREEE (reference sequence). The trim removed 2 bases at V and 7 bases at J, leaving 13 bases unmatched. CDR3 DNA: TGTGCCAGCAGCTTTGGTTTGTCGGGGGGGCCTCGCGGGGAGCTGTTTTTT. It translates to CASSFGLSGGPRGELFF. Full variable domain (remainder filled in from reference TRBV5-4 and TRBJ2-2): ETGVTQSPTHLIKTRGQQVTLRCSSQSGHNTVSWYQQALGQGPQFIFQYYREEENGRGNFPPRFSGLQFPNYSSELNVNALELDDSALYLCASSFGLSGGPRGELFFGEGSRLTVL.

The V and J genes are TRBV30 and TRBJ2-7, with D perhaps TRBD1 (8 bases). This CDR3 contains 15 residues. Deletions cut 0 bases from V and 8 bases from J, with 20 bases between. The germline V gene encodes CDR1 GTSNPN and CDR2 SVGIG (reference sequence). CDR3 sequence reads: CAWSVPYRGTNQQYF. CDR3 nucleotide sequence: TGTGCCTGGAGTGTACCGTACAGGGGGACTAATCAGCAGTACTTC.

This clone was detected only once. V usage is TRBV3-1 (or the pseudogene TRBV3-2) and J usage is TRBJ1-3; D gene unclear. The ends were cut back, 2 bases at V and 11 bases at J, with 13 bases in the middle. The CDR3 is made up of 13 amino acids. Per germline, CDR1 LGHDT and CDR2 YNNKEL (reference sequence). This CDR3 reads CASSQISGGAIYF. CDR3 sequence (DNA): TGTGCCAGCAGCCAAATCAGCGGTGGCGCCATATATTTT.

The chain carries TRBV24-1 and TRBJ2-1; TRBD1 aligns across 10 bases. The germline gives CDR1 KGHDR, CDR2 SFDVKD. Trimming cost V 4 bases and J 6 bases; bases outside gene matches: 5. The CDR3 consists of 15 residues. CDR3 bases: TGTGCCACCAGTGACCCGGGACAGGGGATCAATGAGCAGTTCTTC. Its translation: CATSDPGQGINEQFF.

The V and J genes are TRBV7-2 and TRBJ1-5; 8 positions match TRBD1. Germline V gene lookup returns CDR1 SGHTA and CDR2 FQGNSA. Trimming removed 5 bases from V and 2 bases from J; junction bases left unmatched: 8. CDR3 length: 16 residues. The CDR3 coding sequence is TGTGCCAGCAGCGTTTGGACAGGGAACGGCAATCAGCCCCAGCATTTT. This translates into CASSVWTGNGNQPQHF.

This chain links TRBV20-1 with TRBJ2-2, with TRBD2 as a possible D gene (6 bases). Trimming removed 6 bases from V and 6 bases from J, with 26 bases in between. The CDR3 consists of 17 residues. CDR1 DFQATT and CDR2 SNEGSKA come from the germline V gene (reference sequence). The DNA of the CDR3 is TGCAGTGCCAGTGTCCGGGGGAGAGGGAGTGGGGCCGGGGAGCTGTTTTTT. This sequence encodes CSASVRGRGSGAGELFF.

The chain has TRBV7-8 and TRBJ1-1; no reliable D call. CDR1 SGHVS and CDR2 FQNEAQ come from the germline V gene. CDR3 length: 13 residues. V was shortened by 5 bases and J by 2 bases, with 9 bases between the two germline ends. CDR3 DNA: TGTGCCAGCAGCCTCGTAGTTAACACTGAAGCTTTCTTT. Residues: CASSLVVNTEAFF. The full variable domain, in which reference TRBV7-8 and TRBJ1-1 provide the parts outside the CDR3, is GAGVSQSPRYKVAKRGQDVALRCDPISGHVSLFWYQQALGQGPEFLTYFQNEAQLDKSGLPSDRFFAERPEGSVSTLKIQRTQQEDSAVYLCASSLVVNTEAFFGQGTRLTVV.

The chain carries TRBV7-9 and TRBJ2-3; 7 bases are shared with TRBD1. The CDR3 runs 14 residues. Germline CDR1 SEHNR, CDR2 FQNEAQ (reference sequence). V trimming: 4 bases; J trimming: 4 bases; junction bases outside the gene matches: 5. CDR3 coding DNA: TGTGCCAGCAGCTCGCTTACAGGGGCAGATACGCAGTATTTT. Translated: CASSSLTGADTQYF. The full variable domain, with the rest looked up from reference TRBV7-9 and TRBJ2-3, is DTGVSQNPRHKITKRGQNVTFRCDPISEHNRLYWYRQTLGQGPEFLTYFQNEAQLEKSRLLSDRFSAERPKGSFSTLEIQRTEQGDSAMYLCASSSLTGADTQYFGPGTRLTVL.

This clone turned up a few times. The rearrangement uses TRBV9 and TRBJ1-6, with 9 bases identical to TRBD1. Germline CDR1 and CDR2: SGDLS and YYNGEE. The CDR3 spans 15 residues. V shed 0 bases and J 6 bases; nucleotides not matched to a gene: 1. For the CDR3, the DNA is TGTGCCAGCAGCGTAGCACAGGGGGCTAATTCACCCCTCCACTTT. Amino acid sequence: CASSVAQGANSPLHF.

This clone was picked up one time. The chain carries TRBV7-2 and TRBJ1-6; weak D call: TRBD1 (5 bases). Trimming stripped 7 bases from V and 0 bases from J, with 7 bases between. The germline V gene encodes CDR1 SGHTA and CDR2 FQGNSA. This CDR3 is 14 amino acids long. The CDR3 bases are TGTGCCAGCAACGACAGCTCCTATAATTCACCCCTCCACTTT. It codes for CASNDSSYNSPLHF.

The table lists this clone with many counts. The chain uses TRBV15 and TRBJ1-2; maybe TRBD1 (6 bases). The CDR3 has 14 amino acids. Germline assignment: CDR1 LNHNV and CDR2 YYDKDF (reference sequence). Trimming left V 3 bases short and J 1 base short, with 9 bases between. The CDR3 bases are TGTGCCACCAGCAGGGGGACAATTAACTATGGCTACACCTTC. Amino acid sequence: CATSRGTINYGYTF.

CDR3 DNA: TGTGCCAGCAGTTCTAGCGGGGGGGTAGATACGCAGTATTTT. Amino acids: CASSSSGGVDTQYF. The chain links TRBV2 to TRBJ2-3; 12 bases map to TRBD2. Germline V gene data show CDR1 as SNHLY and CDR2 as FYNNEI. Trimming at V came to 5 bases and at J to 5 bases, leaving 2 bases not matched to a gene. The CDR3 consists of 14 residues.

CDR3 coding DNA: TGCGCCAGCAGTCAATCATCCGGGGGCGAGCAGTACTTC. It encodes CASSQSSGGEQYF. This chain uses TRBV23-1 with TRBJ2-7, with D maybe TRBD2 (6 bases). Being an ORF, TRBV23-1 has a function that is uncertain. Deletions cut 0 bases from V and 6 bases from J, with 9 bases between. This CDR3 has 13 amino acids.

J is TRBJ2-7 and V is TRBV16; D might be TRBD2 (7 bases). The V and J ends lost 4 bases and 7 bases respectively, with 11 bases between them. The CDR3 length is 12 residues. Germline values: CDR1 KGHSY, CDR2 FQNENV. CDR3 sequence reads: CASSRGGLEQYF. CDR3 coding DNA: TGTGCCAGCAGCCGGGGGGGCCTGGAGCAGTACTTC.

J is TRBJ2-7 and V is TRBV7-2; D perhaps matches TRBD1 (6 bases). This CDR3 is built from 15 residues. Looked up from germline, CDR1 is SGHTA and CDR2 is FQGNSA. V lost 0 bases and J 3 bases, leaving 12 bases between the germline ends. DNA for the CDR3: TGTGCCAGCAGCTTAGCCGGACAGACTATCTACGAGCAGTACTTC. It specifies CASSLAGQTIYEQYF.

This clone was seen once. This chain connects TRBV12-5 to TRBJ1-2; no definite D call. CDR1 and CDR2 from the germline V gene are LGHNT and FRNRAP. The CDR3 runs to 15 residues. V dropped 0 bases and J dropped 3 bases, with 11 bases sitting between them. CDR3 DNA sequence: TGTGCTAGTGGTTTGGTAACTCGTGCGTACTATGGCTACACCTTC. Amino acids: CASGLVTRAYYGYTF. The whole variable domain, filled in from reference TRBV12-5 and TRBJ1-2, reads DARVTQTPRHKVTEMGQEVTMRCQPILGHNTVFWYRQTMMQGLELLAYFRNRAPLDDSGMPKDRFSAEMPDATLATLKIQPSEPRDSAVYFCASGLVTRAYYGYTFGSGTRLTVV.

The V and J genes are TRBV18 and TRBJ1-5, with D hard to call. V gave up 6 bases and J gave up 13 bases, with 16 bases separating them. This CDR3 has 12 residues. Germline V gene lookup returns CDR1 KGHSH and CDR2 LQKENI. CDR3 nucleotide sequence: TGTGCCAGCTCTAAAGGAGATCAGCGACAGCATTTT. Its protein is CASSKGDQRQHF. The entire variable domain, with the rest obtained from reference TRBV18 and TRBJ1-5, is as follows: NAGVMQNPRHLVRRRGQEARLRCSPMKGHSHVYWYRQLPEEGLKFMVYLQKENIIDESGMPKERFSAEFPKEGPSILRIQQVVRGDSAAYFCASSKGDQRQHFGDGTRLSIL.

This clone was seen only once. V is TRBV6-2 or TRBV6-3 and J is TRBJ1-2; D uncertain. Germline CDR1 MNHEY, CDR2 SVGEGT. This CDR3 comprises 12 residues. V was trimmed by 4 bases and J by 9 bases, leaving 12 bases between them. In nucleotides, the CDR3 is TGTGCCAGCAGTTTAGCGGTTGGGAGCTACACCTTC. Its protein product is CASSLAVGSYTF.

This clone has a count of ten or more. The rearrangement links TRBV4-1 to TRBJ1-2; D uncertain. The V end lost 3 bases, the J end lost 4 bases, and 12 bases lay between the germline ends. The germline V gene has CDR1 MGHRA and CDR2 YSYEKL. The CDR3 has 14 residues. The CDR3 DNA sequence: TGCGCCAGCAGCCAGCATCTCACTGGCTATGGCTACACCTTC. Translation: CASSQHLTGYGYTF.

In this sample, this clone turned up once. V is TRBV28 and J is TRBJ1-2, with 7 bases lining up with TRBD1. V was clipped by 7 bases and J by 8 bases; unmatched bases: 16. CDR3 length: 15 residues. Per germline, CDR1 MDHEN and CDR2 SYDVKM. The CDR3 bases are TGTGCCAGCAACCCGTCGGAGGGGGCCACTAGAGGCTACACCTTC. It yields the protein CASNPSEGATRGYTF.

J is TRBJ1-4 and V is TRBV7-9, with TRBD1 matching 11 bases. Losses at the gene ends were 5 bases for V and 7 bases for J; bases not matched to a gene: 9. CDR1 is SEHNR, CDR2 FQNEAQ, per germline (reference sequence). The CDR3 is made up of 16 amino acids. This CDR3 is CASSQSGTGGVEKLFF. DNA for the CDR3: TGTGCCAGCAGCCAGTCCGGGACAGGGGGAGTTGAAAAACTGTTTTTT.